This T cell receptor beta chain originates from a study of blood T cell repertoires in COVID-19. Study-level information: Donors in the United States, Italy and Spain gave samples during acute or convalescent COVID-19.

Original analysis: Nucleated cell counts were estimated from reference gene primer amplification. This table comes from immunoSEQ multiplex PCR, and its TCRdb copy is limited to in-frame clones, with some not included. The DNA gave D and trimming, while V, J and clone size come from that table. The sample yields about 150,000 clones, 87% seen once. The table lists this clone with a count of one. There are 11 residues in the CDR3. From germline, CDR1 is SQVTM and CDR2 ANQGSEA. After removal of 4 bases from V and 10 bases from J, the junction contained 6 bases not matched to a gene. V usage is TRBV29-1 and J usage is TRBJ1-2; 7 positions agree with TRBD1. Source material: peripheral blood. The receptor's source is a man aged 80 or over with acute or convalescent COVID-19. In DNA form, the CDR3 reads TGCAGCGTTGCGAGACAGGGCGACTACACCTTC. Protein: CSVARQGDYTF.